A single T cell receptor beta chain is shown here with its context. The antigen remains undetermined. The table came from immunoSEQ multiplex PCR; TCRdb's copy has only in-frame clones and leaves some out. Here the sample spans 65,000 to 85,000 clones, around 88% being singletons. Trimming took off 1 base at V and 0 bases at J, with 14 bases between the two ends. The CDR3 contains 17 residues. Germline V gene sequence: CDR1 SGHDT, CDR2 YYEEEE. The data originate from a study of T cell responses to AZD1222 COVID-19 vaccine. Study-level findings and limits: Repertoires were obtained only post-peak T cell response. Epitopes outside B.1.351 and B.1.1.7 mutated regions reportedly drew nearly half of spike TCRs. Among the donors, most were white British and more were female, and clonal diversity was possibly underestimated. Regions 160-218 and 743-854 dominated among vaccine-associated CD4 TCRs spanning spike.

This chain uses TRBV5-6 with TRBJ1-3; D ambiguous. The sample in question was peripheral blood, obtained 28 days after the second dose of the MenACWY control vaccine. This sequence originates from an adult who received the MenACWY meningococcal vaccine as a control. The CDR3 nucleotides read TGTGCCAGCAGCTTGTTTGGCGGCGAGCTCTCTGGAAACACCATATATTTT. It translates to CASSLFGGELSGNTIYF.